These T cell receptor beta chains were read from a single sample in a study of T-cell reconstitution after alpha-beta-depleted transplantation in children. TCRdb recomputed calls from the PCR reads with MiXCR, one row per CDR3 protein. The repertoire includes about 110,000 distinct CDR3 sequences, 10% of them detected once, and over 8% sits in the top ten. The sample in question was PBMCs from the stem cell graft donor, obtained from the stem cell graft. Receptor source: a human donor who donated a stem cell graft to a child with acute lymphoblastic leukemia. CDR3s leave out the opening cysteine and the closing phenylalanine or tryptophan.

v_call	j_call	cdr3_aa
TRBV20-1	TRBJ1-2	SAPPDRADGYT
TRBV7-2	TRBJ2-2	ASSPGGRSNTGELF
TRBV7-9	TRBJ2-5	ASSPTRTPETQY
TRBV20-1	TRBJ2-1	SPGTGGYNEQF
TRBV12-3/TRBV12-4	TRBJ2-7	ASSALGAGAYEQY
TRBV2	TRBJ2-1	ASAGTTYNEQF
TRBV25-1	TRBJ1-1	ASSESAVGTEAF
TRBV28	TRBJ1-1	ASTFPTGLVNTEAF
TRBV7-2	TRBJ1-2	ASSLAGPAGYT
TRBV20-1	TRBJ2-1	SARYPGTASYNEQF
TRBV7-2	TRBJ1-1	ASSLRIGQSNTEAF
TRBV15	TRBJ2-3	ATSREGGYTTDTQY
TRBV7-9	TRBJ1-1	ASSSPTLLPGSTEAF
TRBV18	TRBJ1-1	ASSPKATANTEAF
TRBV20-1	TRBJ1-6	SARNQKNSPLH
TRBV12-3/TRBV12-4	TRBJ1-5	ASSSDGGNQPQH
TRBV6-2/TRBV6-3	TRBJ1-5	ASSPRDRDQPQH
TRBV6-1	TRBJ2-1	ASTQGGDYINEQF
TRBV25-1	TRBJ2-1	ASSEYLSAIYNEQF
TRBV10-2	TRBJ1-5	ASGQGQGRSIGNQPQH
TRBV27	TRBJ2-7	ASGGSYEQY
TRBV4-3	TRBJ2-6	ASSRSGPSGANVLT
TRBV29-1	TRBJ2-4	SVESPDLAKNIQY
TRBV29-1	TRBJ1-1	SGGQGGTEAF
TRBV5-1	TRBJ2-1	ASSLGTQGREQF
TRBV5-5	TRBJ2-5	ASRSAGQETQY
TRBV11-2	TRBJ2-7	ASSPGGFYEQY
TRBV30	TRBJ2-1	AWRGTGVNEQF
TRBV9	TRBJ2-2	ASSATANTGELF
TRBV12-3/TRBV12-4	TRBJ1-1	ASSLRTGRTEAF
TRBV27	TRBJ1-2	ASTPGTGNYGYT